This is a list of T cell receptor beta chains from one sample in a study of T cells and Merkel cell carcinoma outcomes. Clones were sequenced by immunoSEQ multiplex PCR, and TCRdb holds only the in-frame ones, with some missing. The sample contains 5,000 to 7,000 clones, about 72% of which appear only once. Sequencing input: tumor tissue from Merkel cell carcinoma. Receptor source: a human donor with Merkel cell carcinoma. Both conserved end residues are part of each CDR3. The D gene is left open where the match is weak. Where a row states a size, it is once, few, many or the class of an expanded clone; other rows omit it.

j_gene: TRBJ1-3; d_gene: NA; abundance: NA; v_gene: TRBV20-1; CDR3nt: TGCAGTGCTACGTCCCGAAACACCATATATTTT; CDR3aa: CSATSRNTIYF
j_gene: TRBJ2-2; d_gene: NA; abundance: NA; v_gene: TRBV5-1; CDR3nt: TGCGCCAGCAGCTTGGGAGTAGGGGACGGGGAGCTGTTTTTT; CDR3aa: CASSLGVGDGELFF
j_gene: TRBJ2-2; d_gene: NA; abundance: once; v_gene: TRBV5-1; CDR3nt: TGCGCCAGCAGCTTGACACAGGAGAACACCGGGGAGCTGTTTTTT; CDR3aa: CASSLTQENTGELFF
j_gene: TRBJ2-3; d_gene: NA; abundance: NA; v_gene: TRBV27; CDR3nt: TGTGCCAGCAGTTCAGCCCACAGAACCACAGATACGCAGTATTTT; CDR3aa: CASSSAHRTTDTQYF
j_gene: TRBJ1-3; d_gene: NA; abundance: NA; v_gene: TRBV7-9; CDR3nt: TGTGCCAGCAGCCGACCGATACGCTCTGGAAACACCATATATTTT; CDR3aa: CASSRPIRSGNTIYF
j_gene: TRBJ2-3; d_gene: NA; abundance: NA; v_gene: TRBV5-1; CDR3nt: TGCGCCAGCAGCTTACCGGGTTCCAGCCGCACAGATACGCAGTATTTT; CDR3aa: CASSLPGSSRTDTQYF
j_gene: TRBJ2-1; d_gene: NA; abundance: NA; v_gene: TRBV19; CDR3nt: TGTGCCAGTACCCTGGAGGGCCTCGGTGAGCAGTTCTTC; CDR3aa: CASTLEGLGEQFF
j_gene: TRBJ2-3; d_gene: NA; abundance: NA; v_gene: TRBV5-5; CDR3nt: TGTGCCAGCAGCAACGGGCCCTCCACAGATACGCAGTATTTT; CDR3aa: CASSNGPSTDTQYF
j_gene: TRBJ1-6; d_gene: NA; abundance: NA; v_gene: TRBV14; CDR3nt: TGTGCCAGCAGCCCGAACTGGGGGAGGTCACCCCTCCACTTT; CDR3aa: CASSPNWGRSPLHF
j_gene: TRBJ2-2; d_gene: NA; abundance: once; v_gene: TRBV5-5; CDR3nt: TGTGCCAGCAGCTTGTCGAACGGGAACACCGGGGAGCTGTTTTTT; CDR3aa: CASSLSNGNTGELFF
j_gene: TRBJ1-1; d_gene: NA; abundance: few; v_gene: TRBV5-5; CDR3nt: TGTGCCAGCAGCTTTCTGGTACAGAACACTGAAGCTTTCTTT; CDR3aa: CASSFLVQNTEAFF
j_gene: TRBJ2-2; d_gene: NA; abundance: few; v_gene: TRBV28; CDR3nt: TGTGCCAGCAGTTTAGCGGGCGGGGAGCTGTTTTTT; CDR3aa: CASSLAGGELFF
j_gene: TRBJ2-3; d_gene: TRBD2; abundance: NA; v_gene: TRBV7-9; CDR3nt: TGTACCAGCAGCCAACCTAAAAGACTAGCGGGAGTGAGAGATACGCAGTATTTT; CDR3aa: CTSSQPKRLAGVRDTQYF
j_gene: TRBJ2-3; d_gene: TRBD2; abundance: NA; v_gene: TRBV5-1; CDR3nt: TGCGCCAGCGGTCGGGAGGGCTTAACGGATACGCAGTATTTT; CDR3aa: CASGREGLTDTQYF
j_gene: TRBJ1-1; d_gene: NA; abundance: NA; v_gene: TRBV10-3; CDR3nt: TGTGCCATCAGTGATGCCCAGAGAGAAGCTTTCTTT; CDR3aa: CAISDAQREAFF
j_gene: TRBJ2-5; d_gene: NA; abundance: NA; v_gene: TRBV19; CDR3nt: TGTGCCAGTAGTATGCGAAGACAAGAGACCCAGTACTTC; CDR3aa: CASSMRRQETQYF
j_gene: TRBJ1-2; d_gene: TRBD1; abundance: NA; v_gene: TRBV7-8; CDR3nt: TGTGCCAGCAGCTATCGGACAGGGACCATCGGCTACACCTTC; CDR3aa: CASSYRTGTIGYTF
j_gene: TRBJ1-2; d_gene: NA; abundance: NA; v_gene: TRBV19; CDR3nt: TGTGCCAGTAGTATAGTTACGGCTAGTGGCTACACCTTC; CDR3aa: CASSIVTASGYTF
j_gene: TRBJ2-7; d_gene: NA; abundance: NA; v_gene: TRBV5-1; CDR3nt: TGCGCCAGCAGCTTGGCCGTAGACAAGTCCTACGAGCAGTACTTC; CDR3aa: CASSLAVDKSYEQYF
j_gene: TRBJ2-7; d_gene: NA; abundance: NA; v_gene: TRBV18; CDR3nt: TGTGCCAGCTCACCACCAAGTAAATCAAGCTACGAGCAGTACTTC; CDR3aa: CASSPPSKSSYEQYF
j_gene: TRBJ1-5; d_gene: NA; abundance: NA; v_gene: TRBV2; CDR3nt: TGTGCCAGCAGTGAAGCGGTAGGGTCCTATAGCAATCAGCCCCAGCATTTT; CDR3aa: CASSEAVGSYSNQPQHF
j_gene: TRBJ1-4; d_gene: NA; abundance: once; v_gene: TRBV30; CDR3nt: TGTGCCTCCACGCCGGGAGTAGGGAAACTGTTTTTT; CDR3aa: CASTPGVGKLFF
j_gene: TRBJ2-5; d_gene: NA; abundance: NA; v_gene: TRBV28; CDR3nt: TGTGCCAGCAGCCCGGGATTTGGGGCCCAAGAGACCCAGTACTTC; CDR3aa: CASSPGFGAQETQYF
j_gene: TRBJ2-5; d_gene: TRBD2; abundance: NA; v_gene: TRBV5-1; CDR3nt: TGCGCCAGCAGCTTGGCCGGGACTAGCGAGGAGACCCAGTACTTC; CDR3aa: CASSLAGTSEETQYF
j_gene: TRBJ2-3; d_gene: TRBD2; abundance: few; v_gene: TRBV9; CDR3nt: TGTGCCAGCAGCTCCGGGACTACGGGGGATACGCAGTATTTT; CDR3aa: CASSSGTTGDTQYF